Each of the 22 T cell receptor beta chains below was sequenced from the same sample in a study of regulatory T cells in long-lasting Graves disease. The TCR beta library used iRepertoire HTBI primers with Arm-PCR amplification of CDR3. Using its own MiXCR run on the multiplex PCR reads, TCRdb lists one record per CDR3 protein. The sample consists of about 460,000 distinct CDR3 sequences, about 15% of them appearing once. The sample's time point: newly diagnosed GD, antithyroid drugs for less than 3 months. After RNA was extracted from PBMCs, the TCR library was made from it. The data were also submitted as part of a second study, on T cells in Graves' hyperthyroidism and ophthalmopathy.

Sequences were derived from peripheral blood mononuclear cells (PBMCs), sampled at new diagnosis, from a patient treated with antithyroid drugs. These receptors all stem from a woman in her 50s with Graves disease.

This clonotype was counted at least ten times. V and J are TRBV20-1 and TRBJ2-5; the D gene could be TRBD1 or TRBD2 (5 bases each). The CDR3 is 12 residues long. Trimming shortened V by 6 bases and J by 4 bases, and 12 bases separated the two germline ends. The germline V gene has CDR1 DFQATT and CDR2 SNEGSKA (reference sequence). CDR3 nucleotide sequence: TGCAGTGCCCGGGGCAAAAGAGAGACCCAGTACTTC. Translated, it gives CSARGKRETQYF.

The V call is TRBV5-5, the J call TRBJ2-2; weak D call: TRBD2 (6 bases). CDR1 is SGHKS, CDR2 YYEKEE, per germline (reference sequence). The CDR3 totals 15 residues. V dropped 3 bases and J dropped 4 bases, with 13 bases sitting between them. DNA of the CDR3: TGTGCCAGCAGCTGCACCCTAGCGAGCACCGGGGAGCTGTTTTTT. It translates to CASSCTLASTGELFF. The variable domain in full, with the rest retrieved from reference TRBV5-5 and TRBJ2-2, is DAGVTQSPTHLIKTRGQQVTLRCSPISGHKSVSWYQQVLGQGPQFIFQYYEKEERGRGNFPDRFSARQFPNYSSELNVNALLLGDSALYLCASSCTLASTGELFFGEGSRLTVL.

This clonotype was observed many times. The gene calls are TRBV29-1 and TRBJ2-1; a possible D gene is TRBD1 (6 bases). V lost 7 bases and J lost 11, with 12 bases in between. Looked up from germline, CDR1 is SQVTM and CDR2 is ANQGSEA. CDR3 length: 10 amino acids. The CDR3: CSGQQGKQFF. CDR3 DNA sequence: TGCAGCGGGCAACAGGGCAAGCAGTTCTTC.

Ten or more counts support this clonotype. The V call is TRBV13, the J call TRBJ1-1; weak D call: TRBD1 (5 bases). This CDR3 spans 12 amino acids. V was pared by 5 bases and J by 3 bases, with 7 bases between. Per the germline V gene, CDR1 is PRHDT and CDR2 is FYEKMQ (reference sequence). The chain's CDR3 is CASSGGDTEAFF. DNA for the CDR3: TGTGCCAGCAGCGGGGGGGACACTGAAGCTTTCTTT.

There are many counts of this clonotype. V gene TRBV28 combines with J gene TRBJ2-6, with D maybe TRBD1 (6 bases). The CDR3 has 16 residues. Germline-derived CDR1 and CDR2 are MDHEN and SYDVKM. V lost 4 bases and J 0 bases, leaving 10 bases between the germline ends. CDR3 bases: TGTGCCAGCAGTTCGGACAGCTACTCTGGGGCCAACGTCCTGACTTTC. Translated, it gives CASSSDSYSGANVLTF. The variable domain in full, with the rest retrieved from reference TRBV28 and TRBJ2-6, is DVKVTQSSRYLVKRTGEKVFLECVQDMDHENMFWYRQDPGLGLRLIYFSYDVKMKEKGDIPEGYSVSREKKERFSLILESASTNQTSMYLCASSSDSYSGANVLTFGAGSRLTVL.

This clonotype was seen at least ten times. The chain is built from TRBV20-1 and TRBJ2-1, with TRBD2 as a possible D gene (6 bases). V lost 4 bases to trimming and J lost 7 bases, with 17 bases between them. This CDR3 has 14 residues. Germline CDR1 and CDR2: DFQATT and SNEGSKA (reference sequence). The CDR3, as DNA: TGCAGTGCTACGGCCTCGGGAGTTACAAATGAGCAGTTCTTC. Protein: CSATASGVTNEQFF.

This clonotype has just a few counts. CDR3 sequence (DNA): TGTGCCATCAGTGAGGTTGGCAGGGAAGGGGACGAGCAGTACTTC. Encoded protein: CAISEVGREGDEQYF. The V gene is TRBV10-3, the J gene TRBJ2-7, with a possible D match to TRBD1 (5 bases). Germline values: CDR1 ENHRY, CDR2 SYGVKD. Trimming removed 2 bases at V and 5 bases at J, with 16 bases between. This CDR3 contains 15 residues.

There are a few counts of this clonotype. The chain recombines TRBV3-1 with TRBJ2-1, with 13 bases fitting TRBD2. V trimming: 1 base; J trimming: 5 bases; junction bases outside the gene matches: 5. The CDR3 loop spans 17 amino acids. The germline V gene has CDR1 LGHDT and CDR2 YNNKEL (reference sequence). CDR3 nucleotides: TGTGCCAGCAGCCAAGGATTGGGACTAGCGGGGAACAATGAGCAGTTCTTC. Translating gives CASSQGLGLAGNNEQFF.

This clonotype was seen at least ten times. The chain couples TRBV28 to TRBJ2-7; 9 bases are a match to TRBD1. Germline CDR1 is MDHEN and CDR2 is SYDVKM. V was clipped by 6 bases and J by 1 base; unmatched bases: 10. The CDR3 is 16 amino acids. CDR3 in amino acids: CASRKGQGWESYEQYF. The CDR3 nucleotides are TGTGCCAGCAGAAAAGGACAGGGGTGGGAATCCTACGAGCAGTACTTC.

This clonotype was detected many times. The V call is TRBV7-8, the J call TRBJ2-5, with 9 bases aligning to TRBD2. Germline trimming cut 5 bases from V and 3 bases from J; bases unmatched to any gene: 4. The CDR3 covers 14 residues. CDR1 is SGHVS, CDR2 FQNEAQ, per germline. The CDR3 bases are TGTGCCAGCAGCCCCGGGACTAGCAAAGAGACCCAGTACTTC. Protein: CASSPGTSKETQYF.

This clonotype showed up many times. The chain has TRBV18 and TRBJ1-5; TRBD1 might be the D (6 bases). The CDR3 has 13 residues. V shed 6 bases and J shed 4 bases, with 10 bases lying between them. CDR1 and CDR2 (germline): KGHSH, LQKENI. The CDR3 DNA is TGTGCCAGCTCCAGGACAGCTAATCAGCCCCAGCATTTT. Encoded protein: CASSRTANQPQHF.

This clonotype has a count of ten or more. The chain employs TRBV12-3 or TRBV12-4 and TRBJ2-2; D gene uncertain. This CDR3 is built from 15 residues. The V end lost 7 bases, the J end lost 4 bases, and 16 bases lay between the germline ends. CDR3 sequence reads: CASTRVGRTTGELFF. CDR3 sequence (DNA): TGTGCCAGCACCCGAGTAGGGCGGACCACCGGGGAGCTGTTTTTT.

This clonotype was counted a few times. The chain carries TRBV12-3 or TRBV12-4 and TRBJ2-1, with unresolved D. CDR3 size: 14 residues. V lost 1 base and J 8 bases, leaving 12 bases between the germline ends. Written as DNA, the CDR3 is TGTGCCAGCAGTTTAGTCCCTACCTTCGATGAGCAGTTCTTC. This gives the protein CASSLVPTFDEQFF.

V and J are TRBV6-1 and TRBJ2-4, with 12 bases lining up with TRBD1. The CDR3 extends over 16 amino acids. V was clipped by 7 bases and J by 8 bases; unmatched bases: 12. Germline CDR1 reads MNHNS; CDR2 reads SASEGT. CDR3 sequence: CASTRTGTGGEDIQYF. For the CDR3, the DNA is TGTGCCAGCACCAGGACCGGGACAGGGGGCGAGGACATTCAGTACTTC.

Remarks on this clonotype: A read error may be the cause here, since a much bigger clone is one base away. The rearrangement uses TRBV6-2 or TRBV6-3 and TRBJ1-4; D not certain. Trimming cost V 5 bases and J 8 bases, with 15 bases left between them. Germline V CDR1 and CDR2: MNHEY, SVGEGT. This CDR3 comprises 14 residues. CDR3: CASSETRREEKLFF. The DNA of the CDR3 is TGTGCCAGCAGTGAGACACGGAGGGAAGAAAAACTGTTTTTT.

Points on this clonotype: Given a much more abundant clone one base away, this may be a read error. The chain couples TRBV10-3 to TRBJ2-3; 7 nucleotides line up with TRBD1. Per the germline V gene, CDR1 is ENHRY and CDR2 is SYGVKD. The CDR3 length is 14 residues. The CDR3: CAISESPGTDAQYF. For the CDR3, the DNA is TGTGCCATCAGTGAGTCGCCCGGGACAGATGCGCAGTATTTT.

This clonotype was detected only a few times. The chain has TRBV3-1 and TRBJ1-4; possibly TRBD1 for D (6 bases). Trimming pared 1 base from V and 2 bases from J, leaving 11 bases between. The CDR3 consists of 16 residues. Germline V gene sequence: CDR1 LGHDT, CDR2 YNNKEL (reference sequence). The CDR3 loop reads CASSQGQADTNEKLFF. CDR3 DNA sequence: TGTGCCAGCAGCCAAGGACAGGCGGACACTAATGAAAAACTGTTTTTT.

This clonotype was seen repeatedly, ten times or more. This chain joins TRBV7-9 and TRBJ2-7, with D perhaps matching TRBD1 or TRBD2 (5 bases each). The CDR3 is made up of 11 amino acids. Trimming took 10 bases from V and 4 from J, leaving 11 bases between them. Per the germline V gene, CDR1 is SEHNR and CDR2 is FQNEAQ (reference sequence). The CDR3 sequence is CATQGEYEQYF. The DNA of the CDR3 is TGTGCCACCCAGGGAGAATACGAGCAGTACTTC.

V usage is TRBV7-8 and J usage is TRBJ2-1; TRBD2 matches 8 bases. Germline loops: CDR1 SGHVS, CDR2 FQNEAQ. CDR3 length equals 15 residues. The V segment lost 6 bases and the J segment 0 bases; nucleotides outside the gene matches: 4. In nucleotides, the CDR3 is TGTGCCAGCAGTAGCGGGGCTCACTCCTACAATGAGCAGTTCTTC. This codes for CASSSGAHSYNEQFF.

This clonotype was seen repeatedly, ten times or more. This rearrangement joins TRBV9 to TRBJ2-7; D might be TRBD1 or TRBD2, each matching 5 bases. Germline loops: CDR1 SGDLS, CDR2 YYNGEE. The CDR3 sequence is 14 residues long. The V gene lost 0 bases and the J gene lost 4 bases, with 11 bases spanning the gap. The CDR3, as DNA: TGTGCCAGCAGCGTAGGAGGGACGGGTTACGAGCAGTACTTC. It translates to CASSVGGTGYEQYF.

A few counts support this clonotype. The chain employs TRBV28 and TRBJ2-2, with TRBD2 matching 7 bases. The V and J ends lost 2 bases and 3 bases, in that order; junction bases with no gene match: 6. CDR3 length: 16 amino acids. Germline V gene data show CDR1 as MDHEN and CDR2 as SYDVKM. The CDR3 DNA reads as TGTGCCAGCAGTTTAATGGGAGGGCCCGACACCGGGGAGCTGTTTTTT. Amino acid sequence: CASSLMGGPDTGELFF.

The V gene is TRBV10-3, the J gene TRBJ2-1; 11 bases are shared with TRBD2. Germline assignment: CDR1 ENHRY and CDR2 SYGVKD. The V and J ends lost 2 bases and 8 bases, in that order; junction bases with no gene match: 8. The CDR3 totals 16 residues. The CDR3 reads CAISERTSGRIYEQFF. The CDR3 DNA is TGTGCCATCAGTGAGCGCACTAGCGGGAGAATTTATGAGCAGTTCTTC.